This passage covers 25 T cell receptor beta chains from one sample sequenced in a study of CDR3 diversity in severe acne. Using its own MiXCR run on the PCR reads, TCRdb lists one record per CDR3 protein. The sample consists of over 85,000 distinct CDR3 sequences, around 56% of them appearing once. What was sequenced was blood. These receptor sequences come from a male donor with acne.

Ten or more counts support this clonotype. This rearrangement joins TRBV5-6 to TRBJ2-5; D call uncertain. CDR3 size: 12 residues. Trimming left V 4 bases short and J 10 bases short, with 14 bases between. The germline gives CDR1 SGHDT, CDR2 YYEEEE. The CDR3 sequence: CASSQAWESQYF. The CDR3 DNA reads as TGTGCCAGCAGCCAAGCTTGGGAAAGCCAGTACTTC.

This clonotype appeared once. The chain uses TRBV7-2 and TRBJ2-7, with 12 bases matching TRBD1. This CDR3 comprises 16 residues. CDR1 and CDR2 from the germline V gene are SGHTA and FQGNSA. V shed 2 bases, J shed 7 bases, and the junction held 9 bases outside the gene matches. The CDR3 nucleotides read TGTGCCAGCAGCTTAACCCCGGGACAGGGGGCGGAAGAGCAGTACTTC. Protein sequence: CASSLTPGQGAEEQYF.

This clonotype was counted between two and nine times. CDR3 residues: CASSFQFTGNEKLFF. The CDR3, as DNA: TGCGCCAGCAGCTTTCAATTTACAGGGAATGAAAAACTGTTTTTT. This chain links TRBV5-1 with TRBJ1-4, with D possibly TRBD1 on 6 matching bases. Trimming removed 2 bases at V and 5 bases at J, with 13 bases between. Germline CDR1 SGHRS, CDR2 YFSETQ. The CDR3 is made up of 15 amino acids.

This clonotype was counted many times. The gene calls are TRBV20-1 and TRBJ1-3; D call uncertain. V dropped 1 base and J dropped 6 bases, with 10 bases sitting between them. CDR3 length: 13 amino acids. Germline values: CDR1 DFQATT, CDR2 SNEGSKA (reference sequence). CDR3 protein: CSARVTPKNTIYF. DNA of the CDR3: TGCAGTGCTAGAGTAACCCCGAAAAACACCATATATTTT.

The chain recombines TRBV25-1 with TRBJ1-2; a possible D gene is TRBD1 (5 bases). V lost 1 base and J 4 bases, leaving 13 bases between the germline ends. The CDR3 covers 15 residues. Germline loops: CDR1 MGHDK, CDR2 SYGVNS. CDR3 DNA: TGTGCCAGCAGTGAATCTCAGGGAACGGTCTATGGCTACACCTTC. Encoded protein: CASSESQGTVYGYTF.

The genes are TRBV2 and TRBJ2-5, with D perhaps TRBD2 (5 bases). Germline CDR1 reads SNHLY; CDR2 reads FYNNEI. V was trimmed by 7 bases and J by 7 bases, leaving 7 bases between them. The CDR3 is 10 amino acids. CDR3 in amino acids: CASMSGTQYF. Here the CDR3 DNA reads TGTGCCAGCATGAGCGGGACCCAGTACTTC.

This chain links TRBV10-1 with TRBJ2-1; TRBD1 agrees at 7 bases. Trimming at V came to 5 bases and at J to 8 bases, leaving 6 bases not matched to a gene. Per the germline V gene, CDR1 is WNHNN and CDR2 is SYGVQD (reference sequence). The CDR3 is 13 amino acids. For the CDR3, the DNA is TGCGCCAGCAGTTACTCTCAGGGGGATGAGCAGTTCTTC. Protein sequence: CASSYSQGDEQFF.

This clonotype turned up a few times. The chain uses TRBV20-1 and TRBJ2-7, with TRBD2 matching 12 bases. This CDR3 region has 17 residues. V shed 0 bases and J 0 bases; nucleotides not matched to a gene: 6. In germline, CDR1 is DFQATT, CDR2 SNEGSKA (reference sequence). In nucleotides, the CDR3 is TGCAGTGCTAGAGATGTAACTAGCGGGAGGAGCTCCTACGAGCAGTACTTC. It is translated as CSARDVTSGRSSYEQYF.

The sample holds a few counts of this clonotype. The chain employs TRBV15 and TRBJ1-4; the D is unclear. The ends were cut back, 3 bases at V and 5 bases at J, with 19 bases in the middle. Germline loops: CDR1 LNHNV, CDR2 YYDKDF (reference sequence). CDR3 length equals 17 residues. The CDR3 region is CATSRPFEGLQNEKLFF. As DNA, the CDR3 is TGTGCCACCAGCAGGCCCTTCGAAGGATTACAAAATGAAAAACTGTTTTTT.

This clonotype was observed a handful of times. The V and J genes are TRBV20-1 and TRBJ2-7; the match to TRBD2 covers 14 bases. The CDR3 sequence is 14 residues long. V trimming: 2 bases; J trimming: 8 bases; junction bases outside the gene matches: 5. Germline V gene sequence: CDR1 DFQATT, CDR2 SNEGSKA (reference sequence). CDR3 in DNA: TGCAGTGCTAGATCGGGACTAGCGGGAGTTAAGCAGTACTTC. This translates into CSARSGLAGVKQYF.

The genes are TRBV29-1 and TRBJ2-7; 10 bases align to TRBD2. V trimming: 2 bases; J trimming: 2 bases; junction bases outside the gene matches: 3. The CDR3 is 14 amino acids. The germline V gene has CDR1 SQVTM and CDR2 ANQGSEA. CDR3 protein: CSVELAGETYEQYF. CDR3 DNA sequence: TGCAGCGTTGAACTAGCGGGAGAAACCTACGAGCAGTACTTC.

This chain connects TRBV7-2 to TRBJ2-7, with 14 nucleotides matching TRBD2. Germline V gives CDR1 SGHTA, CDR2 FQGNSA. V lost 4 bases and J lost 5; bases outside the gene matches: 10. This CDR3 comprises 17 residues. The CDR3: CASSSSGLAGVKHEQYF. In DNA, the CDR3 is TGTGCCAGCAGCTCGTCGGGACTAGCGGGAGTAAAGCACGAGCAGTACTTC.

The V gene is TRBV10-1, the J gene TRBJ2-2; possibly TRBD2 for D (6 bases). This CDR3 is 14 amino acids long. Trimming cost V 0 bases and J 4 bases, with 6 bases left between them. Germline loops: CDR1 WNHNN, CDR2 SYGVQD (reference sequence). CDR3: CASSESGGTGELFF. In DNA, the CDR3 is TGCGCCAGCAGTGAGTCCGGGGGCACCGGGGAGCTGTTTTTT.

The chain is built from TRBV25-1 and TRBJ1-1, with a weak D call TRBD1 (6 bases). The V gene lost 6 bases and the J gene lost 1 base, with 9 bases spanning the gap. From germline, CDR1 is MGHDK and CDR2 SYGVNS. The CDR3 has 13 amino acids. The CDR3 protein is CASRKQGNTEAFF. Here the CDR3 DNA reads TGTGCCAGCAGGAAACAGGGGAACACTGAAGCTTTCTTT.

This clonotype has ten or more counts. This sequence joins TRBV10-3 and TRBJ1-6; D gene unclear. V dropped 4 bases and J dropped 5 bases, with 6 bases sitting between them. Germline-derived CDR1 and CDR2 are ENHRY and SYGVKD. The CDR3 has 13 residues. CDR3 coding DNA: TGTGCCATCAGTGGCCTGGATAATTCACCCCTCCACTTT. Its protein product is CAISGLDNSPLHF.

The CDR3 bases are TGTGCCAGTTTCAGGGCGGGAGGGCCGACAAATTACAATGAGCAGTTCTTC. It encodes CASFRAGGPTNYNEQFF. This rearrangement joins TRBV28 to TRBJ2-1, with 9 nucleotides matching TRBD2. The CDR3 contains 17 residues. The germline V gene encodes CDR1 MDHEN and CDR2 SYDVKM. The V and J ends lost 9 bases and 4 bases, in that order; junction bases with no gene match: 16.

The rearrangement links TRBV2 to TRBJ1-1; the D gene is possibly TRBD1 (6 bases). Per germline, CDR1 SNHLY and CDR2 FYNNEI. V was cut by 3 bases and J by 0 bases, with 8 bases left in between. This CDR3 has 14 amino acids. Written as DNA, the CDR3 is TGTGCCAGCAGTGACCAGGGGATGAACACTGAAGCTTTCTTT. It specifies CASSDQGMNTEAFF. The full variable domain, completed using reference TRBV2 and TRBJ1-1, is EPEVTQTPSHQVTQMGQEVILRCVPISNHLYFYWYRQILGQKVEFLVSFYNNEISEKSEIFDDQFSVERPDGSNFTLKIRSTKLEDSAMYFCASSDQGMNTEAFFGQGTRLTVV.

The CDR3 nucleotides read TGTGCCAGTAGTGACAGGATAACTAATGAAAAACTGTTTTTT. Its translation: CASSDRITNEKLFF. This chain connects TRBV19 to TRBJ1-4, with D maybe TRBD1 (6 bases). This CDR3 is built from 14 residues. Trimming took 5 bases from V and 1 from J, leaving 8 bases between them. Germline CDR1 LNHDA, CDR2 SQIVND (reference sequence). Combining the CDR3 with reference TRBV19 and TRBJ1-4 gives the whole variable domain DGGITQSPKYLFRKEGQNVTLSCEQNLNHDAMYWYRQDPGQGLRLIYYSQIVNDFQKGDIAEGYSVSREKKESFPLTVTSAQKNPTAFYLCASSDRITNEKLFFGSGTQLSVL.

The genes are TRBV29-1 and TRBJ2-2; D ambiguous. This CDR3 is built from 15 residues. With 4 bases removed from V and 3 bases from J, the gap between germline ends came to 15 bases. CDR1 SQVTM and CDR2 ANQGSEA come from the germline V gene. CDR3 loop: CSVAIKRRHTGELFF. The CDR3 nucleotides are TGCAGCGTTGCGATTAAGCGCAGGCACACCGGGGAGCTGTTTTTT.

This clonotype was seen a handful of times. The chain couples TRBV10-2 to TRBJ1-5; D is perhaps TRBD1 (6 bases). Trimming took off 2 bases at V and 0 bases at J, with 8 bases between the two ends. CDR1 is WSHSY, CDR2 SAAADI, per germline. The CDR3 is made up of 15 amino acids. The CDR3 protein is CASSEGQYSNQPQHF. The CDR3 DNA is TGCGCCAGCAGTGAGGGACAGTATAGCAATCAGCCCCAGCATTTT.

The rearrangement uses TRBV25-1 and TRBJ1-1, with D hard to call. CDR1 MGHDK and CDR2 SYGVNS come from the germline V gene. The CDR3 extends over 12 amino acids. V lost 4 bases and J lost 3, with 6 bases in between. The CDR3 protein is CASSVSYTEAFF. The CDR3 bases are TGTGCCAGCAGTGTCAGTTACACTGAAGCTTTCTTT.

A word on this clonotype: The junction differs from germline at one of its ends, possibly a read error. The V call is TRBV6-5, the J call TRBJ1-3; D is unclear. The CDR3 length is 19 residues. Germline assignment: CDR1 MNHEY and CDR2 SVGAGI. Here the CDR3 reads CVSSYPPGHSSGSGNTIYF. The CDR3 DNA reads as TGTGTCAGCAGTTACCCCCCCGGGCACAGCTCAGGCTCTGGAAACACCATATATTTT.

J is TRBJ2-2 and V is TRBV6-5; D gene uncertain. The CDR3 is 13 amino acids. Germline assignment: CDR1 MNHEY and CDR2 SVGAGI. V lost 7 bases to trimming and J lost 7 bases, with 13 bases between them. The CDR3 region has the DNA TGTGCCAGCAATGGCGGACGGAGCGGGGAGCTGTTTTTT. Its translation: CASNGGRSGELFF.

The chain is built from TRBV7-2 and TRBJ2-7, with 11 bases that match TRBD2. The CDR3 is 15 amino acids. The J segment lost 12 bases and the V segment lost 5 bases, leaving 15 bases of the junction unmatched. CDR1 is SGHTA and CDR2 is FQGNSA in the germline V gene. CDR3 sequence (DNA): TGTGCCAGCAGCCAAGCCGGACTAGCGGGTGGCCCGGGGTACTTC. As protein: CASSQAGLAGGPGYF.

This sequence joins TRBV11-3 and TRBJ2-7; 12 bases line up with TRBD2. The CDR3 is 16 amino acids. V dropped 3 bases and J dropped 2; count of bases not matched to a gene: 5. CDR1 is SGHNT and CDR2 is YENEEA in the germline V gene. DNA of the CDR3: TGTGCCAGCAGCTTTCTAGCGGGAGGGAGTACCTACGAGCAGTACTTC. This gives the protein CASSFLAGGSTYEQYF.